The clone carrying this T cell receptor beta chain has at least ten counts. Before being chosen for sequencing, patients had shown CD8+CD57+ cell expansion by flow cytometry. The data belong to a study of CD8+CD57+ T cells in acquired aplastic anemia. This CDR3 is built from 13 residues. Germline V gene data show CDR1 as MGHDK and CDR2 as SYGVNS. Trimming took off 7 bases at V and 2 bases at J, with 9 bases between the two ends. Genomic DNA templated the TCR beta VDJ and CDR3 profiling. MiXCR, applied by TCRdb to the reads, yields one record per CDR3 protein. The sample gives around 430,000 distinct CDR3 sequences, under 40% of which show up once; less than 1% is in the top ten.

This TCR was sampled from a human donor with aplastic anemia. The chain carries TRBV25-1 and TRBJ1-5; D call uncertain. The specimen was sorted CD4+, CD8+, or CD8+CD57+ T cells (not recorded which) from PBMCs. The CDR3 coding sequence is TGTGCCAGCATCCAAAAGGGCAATCAGCCCCAGCATTTT. Translation: CASIQKGNQPQHF.